A single T cell receptor (beta chain) is shown here with its context. Its antigen is still unknown. Per-nucleotide qualities are absent, and no much larger clonotype sits a single base away. These data come from a study of blood T cell repertoires in COVID-19 (dated by TCRdb to the early 2020s). Notes on the research overall: Samples covering the acute and convalescent phases of COVID-19 were provided by collaborators in the United States, Italy and Spain. The prospective study material was composed of cDNA or gDNA derived from T cells, B-cell-depleted T cells, or PBMCs. Subjects who had been exposed to COVID-19, were actively infected with it, or had recovered from it provided the deeply sampled blood TCRbeta repertoires that made up the dataset. The repertoires were released in a freely available public database meant as a resource for research on the immune response to SARS-CoV-2. Samples came from the ongoing ImmuneRACE study (first 160 participants) plus 1,254 subjects from 6 global collaborators. Sample metadata almost always included a de-identified subject ID, COVID-19 status, age in years and sex. HLA class I and class II types, where available, came from metadata supplied by the sample provider rather than from assay-based typing. Points the paper makes about the study in general: How much clinical and demographic metadata was included differed by source and by participant, and the metadata was provided uncurated.

Enrolling through a virtual design, the prospective study's participants ranged in age from about 18 to 89 years and lived across some 22 United States geographic areas. In the prospective study, participants were assigned to cohorts based on the clinical history participants reported in a screening survey and a study questionnaire. In the prospective study, whole blood, serum and a nasopharyngeal or oropharyngeal swab were collected from each participant by mobile phlebotomists. Additional blood draws and questionnaires over an approximately 2-month period could optionally be provided by prospective study participants. Prospective study blood samples were shipped either frozen or at room temperature before DNA extraction. The immunoSEQ Assay, a bias-controlled multiplex PCR, was used to amplify TCRbeta CDR3 regions from genomic DNA. The study's processing was this. The number of nucleated cells in each sample was estimated by amplification of reference gene primers within the assay. Sequence reads were collapsed and filtered to measure the absolute abundance of every unique TCRbeta CDR3 rearrangement. For each sample, productive Simpson clonality was calculated by taking the square root of Simpson's diversity index across productive rearrangements. TCRdb took this table from immuneACCESS and kept in-frame rearrangements with V and J called. Such tables lack part of the clones; where checked against another copy, unresolved V genes explain under half of the gap, and the rest is unexplained. That table gives V, J and clone size, and the DNA gave D and trimming. This sample has around 200,000 clones in its table, and 86% of those were observed once. Jointly, the top ten make up around 5.7% of the sample.

The TCR comes from a man aged 35 to 55 with acute COVID-19. The specimen was PBMCs or T cells enriched from blood (not recorded which).

The CDR3 amino acid sequence is: CASSQEPAGVETQYF. In nucleotides, the sequence is TGTGCCAGCAGCCAAGAACCAGCGGGAGTAGAGACCCAGTACTTC. Recombination connected TRBV3-1 (or the pseudogene TRBV3-2) to TRBJ2-5, and 8 junctional nucleotides match TRBD2. The junction shows trimming of 0 bases on V and 4 bases on J, and the gene matches do not reach 4 bases of it. The CDR3 numbers 15 residues from cysteine through phenylalanine. The kept DNA is CDR3 alone, 45 bases in frame from the first base. Based on the germline V gene (reference sequence), the CDR1 and CDR2 sequences are LGHDT and YNNKEL.